This TCR beta chain was recorded in a study of blood T cell repertoires in COVID-19. Trimming took 2 bases from V and 0 from J; bases not matched to a gene: 3. This CDR3 has 15 residues. CDR1 is MNHNS and CDR2 is SASEGT in the germline V gene. Here immunoSEQ multiplex PCR was the method, and the copy in TCRdb shows in-frame clones only, minus some. The sample contains about 210,000 clones, about 83% of which appear only once. This receptor was obtained from a woman aged 45-65 years with active or convalescent COVID-19. The chain employs TRBV6-1 and TRBJ2-5; TRBD2 matches 7 bases. The sample was peripheral blood. CDR3 in amino acids: CASSELAGDQETQYF. As DNA, the CDR3 is TGTGCCAGCAGTGAACTGGCGGGGGACCAAGAGACCCAGTACTTC.